The 5 T cell receptor beta chains listed next were all sequenced from one sample in a study of T-cell reconstitution after alpha-beta-depleted transplantation in children. A TCRbeta library incorporating unique molecular identifiers was prepared. TCRdb itself ran the PCR reads through MiXCR, one entry per CDR3 protein. The sample contains 120,000 or so distinct CDR3 sequences, 23% of which appear only once. Sequencing was performed on PBMCs, mostly from graft donor cells, taken 180 days after TCRalphabeta/CD19-depleted stem cell transplant. The source of these receptors is a male patient aged 2-15 years who had a stem cell transplant for chronic granulomatous disease, so the T cells may come from the graft donor.

This clonotype was recorded many times. The DNA for the CDR3 is TGCAGTGCCAGGACGGACAATGAGCAGTTCTTC. This codes for CSARTDNEQFF. The V gene is TRBV20-1, the J gene TRBJ2-1; no clear D gene. The germline V gene has CDR1 DFQATT and CDR2 SNEGSKA (reference sequence). V shed 6 bases and J shed 5 bases, with 8 bases lying between them. CDR3 length: 11 amino acids.

There are many counts of this clonotype. The chain joins TRBV6-5 to TRBJ1-2, with D perhaps matching TRBD1 (5 bases). The ends were cut back, 2 bases at V and 3 bases at J, with 10 bases in the middle. The germline V gene has CDR1 MNHEY and CDR2 SVGAGI. The CDR3 totals 14 residues. CDR3 loop: CASSYPGPDYGYTF. The CDR3 DNA follows: TGTGCCAGCAGTTACCCAGGGCCGGACTATGGCTACACCTTC.

The J gene is TRBJ2-5, the V gene TRBV28; 11 positions agree with TRBD2. Germline CDR1 is MDHEN and CDR2 is SYDVKM. The CDR3 runs 15 residues. V lost 2 bases, J lost 5 bases, and 4 bases stayed unmatched. The CDR3 DNA is TGTGCCAGCAGTTTACTAGCGGGAGGCGGGGAGACCCAGTACTTC. Amino acids: CASSLLAGGGETQYF.

This clonotype was detected ten times or more. This chain joins TRBV12-3 or TRBV12-4 and TRBJ2-2; 8 bases align to TRBD2. The CDR3 covers 15 residues. After removal of 1 base from V and 13 bases from J, the junction contained 11 bases not matched to a gene. Here the CDR3 DNA reads TGTGCCAGCAGTTTAGGGACAGAAGCGGGAGTTGGGCTGTTTTTT. Amino acids: CASSLGTEAGVGLFF.

This clonotype was found once. The CDR3 sequence: CASSQINGENEQYF. In nucleotides, the CDR3 is TGTGCCAGCAGCCAAATAAACGGAGAGAACGAGCAGTACTTC. This rearrangement joins TRBV3-1 to TRBJ2-7; D unclear. Germline V gene sequence: CDR1 LGHDT, CDR2 YNNKEL (reference sequence). CDR3 length: 14 amino acids. V gave up 2 bases and J gave up 5 bases, with 13 bases separating them.